Presented here are 18 T cell receptor beta chains from one specimen sequenced in a study of shared clonotypes between healthy human individuals (dated by TCRdb to about 2020). Preparation of the library involved the immunoSEQ multiplex PCR assay. TCRdb re-hosts the immuneACCESS table, in-frame sequences only. Its copies lack some clones; in the studies checked, an unresolved V gene accounts for under half of them, and the cause for the rest is not known. The sample includes 2 million to 2.5 million clones, with approximately 94% observed a single time. Around 0.13% of the sample belongs to the ten largest clones. The sample consisted of naive CD4+ T cells sorted from blood. The cell subset or site tag for this specimen amounts to: CD45RA+ positively selected. These receptor sequences come from a man between 18 and 29 years old in good health.

The chain carries TRBV9 and TRBJ1-3; D perhaps matches TRBD1 (6 bases). The V and J ends lost 4 bases and 3 bases respectively, with 17 bases between them. Germline CDR1 SGDLS, CDR2 YYNGEE. CDR3 length: 16 amino acids. CDR3 in amino acids: CASSPGTRGYGNTIYF. The CDR3 bases are TGTGCCAGCAGCCCCGGCACCAGGGGTTATGGAAACACCATATATTTT.

Worth noting for this clone: Within the sample, other DNA sequences also encode this same CDR3. The chain is built from TRBV5-6 and TRBJ2-4; a possible D gene is TRBD2 (5 bases). With 7 bases removed from V and 0 bases from J, the gap between germline ends came to 11 bases. CDR1 and CDR2 (germline): SGHDT, YYEEEE. CDR3 size: 14 residues. The CDR3, as DNA: TGTGCCAGCTCCCCAGGACTAGCCAAAAACATTCAGTACTTC. It is translated as CASSPGLAKNIQYF. Full variable domain (remainder filled in from reference TRBV5-6 and TRBJ2-4): DAGVTQSPTHLIKTRGQQVTLRCSPKSGHDTVSWYQQALGQGPQFIFQYYEEEERQRGNFPDRFSGHQFPNYSSELNVNALLLGDSALYLCASSPGLAKNIQYFGAGTRLSVL.

The gene calls are TRBV11-2 and TRBJ2-7; 7 bases map to TRBD1. The germline gives CDR1 SGHAT, CDR2 FQNNGV. The J segment lost 6 bases and the V segment lost 6 bases, leaving 5 bases of the junction unmatched. CDR3 length: 12 residues. CDR3 nucleotides: TGTGCCAGCAGTCTGACAGGGTTCGAGCAGTACTTC. This codes for CASSLTGFEQYF.

This clone was seen a handful of times. The rearrangement links TRBV30 to TRBJ1-3; tentatively, D is TRBD1 (5 bases). The CDR3 has 14 amino acids. Germline values: CDR1 GTSNPN, CDR2 SVGIG (reference sequence). Trimming removed 2 bases from V and 2 bases from J, with 10 bases in between. Here the CDR3 reads CAWSLGDPGNTIYF. The DNA of the CDR3 is TGTGCCTGGAGTCTGGGGGACCCTGGAAACACCATATATTTT.

The chain employs TRBV30 and TRBJ2-7, with 7 bases identical to TRBD1. Trimming took 5 bases from V and 2 from J; bases not matched to a gene: 3. The CDR3 is made up of 12 amino acids. Germline V gives CDR1 GTSNPN, CDR2 SVGIG (reference sequence). CDR3 nucleotides: TGTGCCTGGGACAGGGTAACCTACGAGCAGTACTTC. Translated: CAWDRVTYEQYF.

The chain has TRBV10-2 and TRBJ1-6, with D possibly being TRBD1 (6 bases). V was cut by 6 bases and J by 5 bases, with 11 bases left in between. This CDR3 is 14 amino acids long. Per the germline V gene, CDR1 is WSHSY and CDR2 is SAAADI. Here the CDR3 reads CASSRGQNNSPLHF. The DNA for the CDR3 is TGCGCCAGCAGCCGAGGACAGAATAATTCACCCCTCCACTTT.

This clone appeared a single time. This chain links TRBV18 with TRBJ1-4; D is unresolved. The CDR3 consists of 16 residues. The germline V gene encodes CDR1 KGHSH and CDR2 LQKENI. V was clipped by 2 bases and J by 0 bases, with 10 bases between them. CDR3 DNA sequence: TGTGCCAGCTCACCAAGGGCAACCGCAACTAATGAAAAACTGTTTTTT. Protein: CASSPRATATNEKLFF.

The rearrangement links TRBV5-1 to TRBJ2-2; the D gene is possibly TRBD2 (6 bases). V was shortened by 1 base and J by 4 bases, with 11 bases between the two germline ends. Germline V gene lookup returns CDR1 SGHRS and CDR2 YFSETQ. The CDR3 is 15 amino acids. CDR3 sequence: CASSLMAGSTGELFF. CDR3 nucleotide sequence: TGCGCCAGCAGCTTGATGGCGGGGTCCACCGGGGAGCTGTTTTTT. The full variable domain, with the rest looked up from reference TRBV5-1 and TRBJ2-2, is KAGVTQTPRYLIKTRGQQVTLSCSPISGHRSVSWYQQTPGQGLQFLFEYFSETQRNKGNFPGRFSGRQFSNSRSEMNVSTLELGDSALYLCASSLMAGSTGELFFGEGSRLTVL.

This clone was observed once. The V call is TRBV19, the J call TRBJ2-7; D perhaps matches TRBD1 (6 bases). Germline CDR1 LNHDA, CDR2 SQIVND (reference sequence). Between the trimmed V and J ends, which lost 1 base and 0 bases, there was a span of 7 bases. The CDR3 runs 14 residues. The CDR3 reads CASSIGDNSYEQYF. Here the CDR3 DNA reads TGTGCCAGTAGTATAGGGGACAACTCCTACGAGCAGTACTTC.

V is TRBV5-1 and J is TRBJ1-4; D is unresolved. CDR3 length equals 14 residues. The ends were cut back, 4 bases at V and 8 bases at J, with 15 bases in the middle. From germline, CDR1 is SGHRS and CDR2 YFSETQ. CDR3 region: CASSPSGGDEKLFF. CDR3 sequence (DNA): TGCGCCAGCAGCCCGTCCGGAGGTGACGAAAAACTGTTTTTT.

The chain couples TRBV9 to TRBJ2-3; TRBD1 matches 11 bases. CDR3 size: 17 residues. The germline CDR1 and CDR2 sequences are SGDLS and YYNGEE. J gave up 4 bases and V 1 base, and 8 bases lay outside the gene matches. The CDR3 nucleotides are TGTGCCAGCAGCGTATGGGGGACAGGGGGAGTCGCAGATACGCAGTATTTT. Its protein is CASSVWGTGGVADTQYF.

The V call is TRBV6-1, the J call TRBJ1-4; a weak D match, TRBD1 (5 bases). V shed 0 bases and J shed 8 bases, with 16 bases lying between them. The length of the CDR3 is 16 residues. Germline V CDR1 and CDR2: MNHNS, SASEGT. The CDR3 is CASSEAWGVSWEKLFF. The CDR3 coding sequence is TGTGCCAGCAGTGAAGCGTGGGGCGTTTCATGGGAAAAACTGTTTTTT.

The rearrangement uses TRBV29-1 and TRBJ2-3; TRBD1 matches at 7 bases. The CDR3 spans 13 residues. Germline lookup yields CDR1 SQVTM and CDR2 ANQGSEA. V shed 6 bases and J 3 bases; nucleotides not matched to a gene: 6. CDR3 bases: TGCAGCGTCGGGACAGCGAATACAGATACGCAGTATTTT. Translated: CSVGTANTDTQYF.

The gene calls are TRBV29-1 and TRBJ2-1, with a weak D call TRBD1 (7 bases). Trimming cost V 5 bases and J 6 bases, with 14 bases left between them. Germline CDR1 reads SQVTM; CDR2 reads ANQGSEA. CDR3 length: 13 amino acids. CDR3 sequence (DNA): TGCAGCGTTCGCTCAGGGGGGATCAATGAGCAGTTCTTC. The encoded protein is CSVRSGGINEQFF.

The V and J genes are TRBV6-5 and TRBJ1-2; 7 nucleotides agree with TRBD1. The CDR3 sequence is 14 residues long. V shed 5 bases, J shed 4 bases, and the junction held 7 bases outside the gene matches. Germline CDR1 and CDR2: MNHEY and SVGAGI. CDR3 nucleotides: TGTGCCAGCAGTGCGTGGGACAGCCGCTATGGCTACACCTTC. It yields the protein CASSAWDSRYGYTF.

This chain uses TRBV18 with TRBJ1-1, with TRBD1 identical over 8 bases. There are 13 residues in the CDR3. After removal of 3 bases from V and 7 bases from J, the junction contained 4 bases not matched to a gene. The V gene's germline CDR1 is KGHSH and CDR2 LQKENI. The CDR3 spells CASSPQGAFEAFF. As DNA, the CDR3 is TGTGCCAGCTCACCTCAGGGGGCCTTTGAAGCTTTCTTT.

Of note for this clone: Other DNA sequences in this sample translate to the same CDR3. The chain links TRBV18 to TRBJ2-4; D may be TRBD1 or TRBD2 (5 bases each). V lost 4 bases and J lost 0, with 7 bases in between. CDR3 size: 14 residues. Germline V CDR1 and CDR2: KGHSH, LQKENI. The CDR3 is CASSLGVAKNIQYF. For the CDR3, the DNA is TGTGCCAGCTCACTGGGGGTAGCCAAAAACATTCAGTACTTC.

The chain uses TRBV6-5 and TRBJ2-7; D uncertain. V shed 6 bases and J shed 1 base, with 16 bases lying between them. The germline V gene has CDR1 MNHEY and CDR2 SVGAGI. The CDR3 spans 15 residues. The CDR3 sequence is CASSPTLSRSYEQYF. The CDR3 region has the DNA TGTGCCAGCAGCCCGACTCTATCGAGGTCCTACGAGCAGTACTTC.